The 20 T cell receptor beta chains below come from one sample, sequenced in a study of blood T cell repertoires in COVID-19 (dated by TCRdb to between 2020 and 2021). The library came from the immunoSEQ multiplex PCR assay. In TCRdb, the immuneACCESS table is reduced to in-frame sequences with V and J assigned. These tables do not hold every clone; where another copy was compared, an unresolved V gene accounts for under half, and the others remain unexplained. Here the sample has around 270,000 clones; about 86% occur a single time. Jointly, the top ten make up about 2% of the sample. The sample consisted of peripheral blood. These TCRs come from a man aged 25 to 45 with active or convalescent COVID-19.

The rearrangement joins TRBV10-1 to TRBJ2-3; TRBD1 matches 8 bases. V trimming: 2 bases; J trimming: 5 bases; junction bases outside the gene matches: 6. The germline CDR1 and CDR2 sequences are WNHNN and SYGVQD (reference sequence). CDR3 length: 15 residues. This CDR3 reads CASSEGSGGKDTQYF. The CDR3 nucleotides are TGCGCCAGCAGTGAGGGGTCAGGGGGCAAAGATACGCAGTATTTT.

This chain connects TRBV6-5 to TRBJ2-2; 8 nucleotides match TRBD2. CDR1 and CDR2 from the germline V gene are MNHEY and SVGAGI. The CDR3 has 13 residues. Trimming took 8 bases from V and 5 from J; bases not matched to a gene: 4. CDR3 protein: CASASGYTGELFF. CDR3 sequence (DNA): TGTGCCAGCGCTAGCGGGTATACCGGGGAGCTGTTTTTT.

CDR3 in amino acids: CASSTLAGAVTGELFF. The CDR3 DNA follows: TGTGCCAGCAGTACCCTAGCGGGGGCTGTCACCGGGGAGCTGTTTTTT. The V call is TRBV27, the J call TRBJ2-2; TRBD2 agrees at 10 bases. The V gene's germline CDR1 is MNHEY and CDR2 SMNVEV (reference sequence). The CDR3 is made up of 16 amino acids. V shed 5 bases, J shed 4 bases, and the junction held 7 bases outside the gene matches.

The sample holds one count of this clone. V gene TRBV2 combines with J gene TRBJ1-5; D not certain. The germline V gene encodes CDR1 SNHLY and CDR2 FYNNEI. The CDR3 spans 16 residues. V dropped 3 bases and J dropped 6 bases, with 18 bases sitting between them. CDR3 amino acids: CASSDRLQLYSQPQHF. CDR3 bases: TGTGCCAGCAGTGATCGATTGCAGTTGTATTCTCAGCCCCAGCATTTT.

The CDR3 sequence: CASSPPRLQRDNEQFF. The CDR3 DNA reads TGTGCCAGCTCACCACCTCGGCTACAACGGGACAATGAGCAGTTCTTC. This chain joins TRBV18 and TRBJ2-1, with D unresolved. Trimming pared 0 bases from V and 5 bases from J, leaving 14 bases between. Germline V gene data show CDR1 as KGHSH and CDR2 as LQKENI. CDR3 length equals 16 residues.

This chain connects TRBV4-3 to TRBJ2-7, with TRBD2 matching over 8 bases. CDR3 size: 18 residues. The germline CDR1 and CDR2 sequences are LGHNA and YSLEER. V was clipped by 0 bases and J by 2 bases; unmatched bases: 12. In DNA form, the CDR3 reads TGCGCCAGCAGCCAAGACCGGGGAATGCGCGGGGGGACCTACGAGCAGTACTTC. It yields the protein CASSQDRGMRGGTYEQYF.

V gene TRBV19 combines with J gene TRBJ2-3, with a tentative D call TRBD1 (6 bases). Trimming pared 8 bases from V and 6 bases from J, leaving 21 bases between. The CDR3 is 15 amino acids. Germline V gene data show CDR1 as LNHDA and CDR2 as SQIVND (reference sequence). Here the CDR3 reads CASALTTGWKDTQYF. DNA for the CDR3: TGTGCCAGTGCCCTTACCACAGGGTGGAAGGATACGCAGTATTTT.

The J gene is TRBJ2-5, the V gene TRBV6-5; D gene unclear. Germline V gives CDR1 MNHEY, CDR2 SVGAGI. The length of the CDR3 is 13 residues. Deletions cut 10 bases from V and 5 bases from J, with 17 bases between. CDR3 loop: CATRREEGETQYF. CDR3 sequence (DNA): TGTGCCACCCGGCGCGAGGAAGGCGAGACCCAGTACTTC.

This clone was observed a few times. The chain uses TRBV18 and TRBJ1-5, with unresolved D. Germline V gives CDR1 KGHSH, CDR2 LQKENI. Trimming took off 6 bases at V and 0 bases at J, with 9 bases between the two ends. The CDR3 sequence is 14 residues long. The CDR3 bases are TGTGCCAGCTCGCGCACAGATAGCAATCAGCCCCAGCATTTT. Protein product: CASSRTDSNQPQHF.

The rearrangement links TRBV6-6 to TRBJ1-1; TRBD1 is a possible D gene (6 bases). The CDR3 length is 17 residues. Trimming took off 5 bases at V and 4 bases at J, with 23 bases between the two ends. Germline V lookup: CDR1 MNHNY, CDR2 SVGAGI (reference sequence). The CDR3 here is CASSQQGEIGQITEAFF. The CDR3 DNA reads TGTGCCAGCAGTCAACAGGGCGAGATTGGTCAGATCACTGAAGCTTTCTTT.

The J gene is TRBJ2-6, the V gene TRBV19; unclear D gene. This CDR3 is built from 18 residues. Trimming cost V 7 bases and J 3 bases, with 22 bases left between them. Germline loops: CDR1 LNHDA, CDR2 SQIVND (reference sequence). This CDR3 reads CASNSEWQLPGGANVLTF. CDR3 DNA sequence: TGTGCCAGTAATTCGGAGTGGCAGCTCCCTGGTGGGGCCAACGTCCTGACTTTC. Combining the CDR3 with reference TRBV19 and TRBJ2-6 gives the whole variable domain DGGITQSPKYLFRKEGQNVTLSCEQNLNHDAMYWYRQDPGQGLRLIYYSQIVNDFQKGDIAEGYSVSREKKESFPLTVTSAQKNPTAFYLCASNSEWQLPGGANVLTFGAGSRLTVL.

The chain has TRBV7-2 and TRBJ2-7; perhaps TRBD1 as D (6 bases). Germline V CDR1 and CDR2: SGHTA, FQGNSA. V was trimmed by 4 bases and J by 2 bases, leaving 15 bases between them. This CDR3 contains 15 residues. CDR3 protein: CASSSTPGVTYEQYF. CDR3 nucleotides: TGTGCCAGCAGCTCCACACCAGGGGTGACCTACGAGCAGTACTTC.

The CDR3: CASSPSGATLHF. The CDR3 bases are TGTGCCAGCAGTCCCAGCGGGGCAACCCTCCACTTT. The chain recombines TRBV27 with TRBJ1-6, with a tentative D call TRBD1 (5 bases). The CDR3 is made up of 12 amino acids. Germline values: CDR1 MNHEY, CDR2 SMNVEV (reference sequence). V lost 5 bases, J lost 14 bases, and 13 bases lay in between.

The rearrangement uses TRBV19 and TRBJ1-1; D possibly corresponds to TRBD1 (5 bases). V gave up 5 bases and J gave up 0 bases, with 7 bases separating them. The V gene's germline CDR1 is LNHDA and CDR2 SQIVND (reference sequence). The CDR3 contains 13 residues. CDR3 sequence (DNA): TGTGCCAGTAGTCCAGGGATGAACACTGAAGCTTTCTTT. Protein sequence: CASSPGMNTEAFF.

This sequence joins TRBV6-6 and TRBJ1-2; the D is unclear. This CDR3 spans 14 amino acids. Trimming shortened V by 5 bases and J by 6 bases, and 16 bases separated the two germline ends. Germline CDR1 is MNHNY and CDR2 is SVGAGI (reference sequence). DNA of the CDR3: TGTGCCAGCAGTCACGTGCGGGGAAGGGATGGCTACACCTTC. Its translation: CASSHVRGRDGYTF.

This clone was observed a few times. This chain's CDR3 is CASSLGGTGGFGYTF. CDR3 DNA sequence: TGTGCCAGCAGTTTGGGAGGGACAGGGGGTTTCGGCTACACCTTC. The rearrangement links TRBV27 to TRBJ1-2, with 11 bases fitting TRBD1. The CDR3 has 15 amino acids. Germline CDR1 and CDR2: MNHEY and SMNVEV (reference sequence). Trimming removed 3 bases from V and 8 bases from J; junction bases left unmatched: 8.

The chain is built from TRBV30 and TRBJ2-5; 8 nucleotides line up with TRBD1. CDR3 size: 16 residues. V lost 3 bases, J lost 5 bases, and 14 bases stayed unmatched. CDR1 and CDR2 (germline): GTSNPN, SVGIG (reference sequence). CDR3 residues: CAWSPGRGPLSETQYF. The CDR3 DNA reads as TGTGCCTGGAGCCCCGGCAGGGGGCCCCTGTCGGAGACCCAGTACTTC. The full variable domain, its missing parts supplied by reference TRBV30 and TRBJ2-5, is SQTIHQWPATLVQPVGSPLSLECTVEGTSNPNLYWYRQAAGRGLQLLFYSVGIGQISSEVPQNLSASRPQDRQFILSSKKLLLSDSGFYLCAWSPGRGPLSETQYFGPGTRLLVL.

The CDR3 coding sequence is TGTGCCAGCAGTGAACCAGGGGGCTGGGATACGCAGTATTTT. Amino acid sequence: CASSEPGGWDTQYF. This sequence joins TRBV25-1 and TRBJ2-3; 8 bases fit TRBD1. CDR3 length: 14 residues. V gave up 2 bases and J gave up 6 bases; unmatched junction bases: 4. Germline V gives CDR1 MGHDK, CDR2 SYGVNS.

CDR3 sequence reads: CASSPGRAGGLYGGEQYF. The CDR3, as DNA: TGTGCCAGCAGCCCTGGAAGAGCGGGGGGGCTTTACGGTGGCGAGCAGTACTTC. The chain employs TRBV7-7 and TRBJ2-7, with TRBD2 identical over 10 bases. The CDR3 consists of 18 residues. Germline V lookup: CDR1 SSHAT, CDR2 FNYEAQ (reference sequence). The junction had 19 bases not matched to a gene; V was cut back by 5 bases and J by 6 bases.

This chain links TRBV4-2 with TRBJ2-5; TRBD2 is a possible D gene (6 bases). The CDR3 covers 16 residues. Trimming removed 0 bases at V and 2 bases at J, with 13 bases between. CDR1 is LGHNA, CDR2 YNFKEQ, per germline. The CDR3 region is CASSQDAGHSQETQYF. In nucleotides, the CDR3 is TGTGCCAGCAGCCAAGATGCGGGGCACTCACAAGAGACCCAGTACTTC.